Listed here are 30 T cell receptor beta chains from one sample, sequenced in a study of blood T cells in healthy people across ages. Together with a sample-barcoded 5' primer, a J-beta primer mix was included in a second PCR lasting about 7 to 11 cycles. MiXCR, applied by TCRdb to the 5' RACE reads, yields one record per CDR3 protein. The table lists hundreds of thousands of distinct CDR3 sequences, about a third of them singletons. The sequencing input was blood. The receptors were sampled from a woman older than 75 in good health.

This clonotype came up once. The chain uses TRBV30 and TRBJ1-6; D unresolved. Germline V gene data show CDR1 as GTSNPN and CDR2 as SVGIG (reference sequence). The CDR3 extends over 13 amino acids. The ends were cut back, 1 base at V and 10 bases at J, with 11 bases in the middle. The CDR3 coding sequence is TGTGCCTGGAGTGGGCAACAAGGGTCACCCCTCCACTTT. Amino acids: CAWSGQQGSPLHF.

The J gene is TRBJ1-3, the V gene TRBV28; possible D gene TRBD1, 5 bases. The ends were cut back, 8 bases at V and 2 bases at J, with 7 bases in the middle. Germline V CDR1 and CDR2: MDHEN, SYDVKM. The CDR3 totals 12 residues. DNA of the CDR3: TGTGCCAGCCGAGGGGCTGGAAACACCATATATTTT. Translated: CASRGAGNTIYF.

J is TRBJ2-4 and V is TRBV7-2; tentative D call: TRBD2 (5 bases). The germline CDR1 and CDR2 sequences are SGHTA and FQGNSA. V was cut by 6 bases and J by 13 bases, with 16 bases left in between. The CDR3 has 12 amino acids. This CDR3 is CASSPFFGEQYF. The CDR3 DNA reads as TGTGCCAGCAGTCCTTTTTTCGGGGAGCAGTACTTC.

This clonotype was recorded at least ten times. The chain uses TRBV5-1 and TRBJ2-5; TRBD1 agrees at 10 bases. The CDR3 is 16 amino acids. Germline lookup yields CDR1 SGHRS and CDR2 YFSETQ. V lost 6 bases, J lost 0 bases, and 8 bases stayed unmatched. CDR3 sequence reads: CASTLQGTGDQETQYF. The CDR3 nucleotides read TGCGCCAGCACTTTGCAGGGGACAGGGGACCAAGAGACCCAGTACTTC.

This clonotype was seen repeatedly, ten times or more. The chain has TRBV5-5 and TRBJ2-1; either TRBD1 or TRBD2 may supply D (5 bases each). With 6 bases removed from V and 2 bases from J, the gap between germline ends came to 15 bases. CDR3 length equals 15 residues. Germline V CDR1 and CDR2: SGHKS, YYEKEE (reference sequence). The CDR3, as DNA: TGTGCCAGCACCCACGGGACCGCCGCCTACAATGAGCAGTTCTTC. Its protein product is CASTHGTAAYNEQFF.

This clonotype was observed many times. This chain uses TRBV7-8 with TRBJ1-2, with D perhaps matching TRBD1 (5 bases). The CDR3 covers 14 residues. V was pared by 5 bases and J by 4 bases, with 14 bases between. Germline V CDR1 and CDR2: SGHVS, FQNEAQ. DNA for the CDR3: TGTGCCAGCAGCCCTGGGGCAGGCCTCTATGGCTACACCTTC. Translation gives CASSPGAGLYGYTF. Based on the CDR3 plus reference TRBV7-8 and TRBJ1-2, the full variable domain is GAGVSQSPRYKVAKRGQDVALRCDPISGHVSLFWYQQALGQGPEFLTYFQNEAQLDKSGLPSDRFFAERPEGSVSTLKIQRTQQEDSAVYLCASSPGAGLYGYTFGSGTRLTVV.

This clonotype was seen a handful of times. The CDR3 protein is CASRTIDRGERRGTEAFF. DNA of the CDR3: TGTGCCAGCAGGACGATCGACAGGGGGGAGCGTAGAGGCACTGAAGCTTTCTTT. The chain employs TRBV2 and TRBJ1-1; 9 nucleotides match TRBD1. CDR1 SNHLY and CDR2 FYNNEI come from the germline V gene. V gave up 6 bases and J gave up 4 bases; unmatched junction bases: 18. The CDR3 contains 18 residues.

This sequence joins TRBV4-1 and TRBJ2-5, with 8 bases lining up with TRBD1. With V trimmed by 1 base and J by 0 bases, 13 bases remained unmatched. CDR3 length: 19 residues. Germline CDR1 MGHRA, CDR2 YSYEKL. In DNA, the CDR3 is TGCGCCAGCAGCCAAGGAGGGGCAGGGGGCGTCGCTGACCAAGAGACCCAGTACTTC. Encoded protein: CASSQGGAGGVADQETQYF.

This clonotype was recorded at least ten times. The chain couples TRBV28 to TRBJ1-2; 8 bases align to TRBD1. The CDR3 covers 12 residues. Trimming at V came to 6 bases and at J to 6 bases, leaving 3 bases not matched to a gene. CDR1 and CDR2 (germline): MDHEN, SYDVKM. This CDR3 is CASRGQADGYTF. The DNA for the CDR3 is TGTGCCAGCAGGGGACAGGCCGATGGCTACACCTTC.

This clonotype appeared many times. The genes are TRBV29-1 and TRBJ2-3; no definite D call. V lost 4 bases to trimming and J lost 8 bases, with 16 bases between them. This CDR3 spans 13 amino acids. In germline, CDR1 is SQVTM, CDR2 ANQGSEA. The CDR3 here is CSVVLDLTVTQYF. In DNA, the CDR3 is TGCAGCGTTGTTCTGGATTTAACGGTTACGCAGTATTTT.

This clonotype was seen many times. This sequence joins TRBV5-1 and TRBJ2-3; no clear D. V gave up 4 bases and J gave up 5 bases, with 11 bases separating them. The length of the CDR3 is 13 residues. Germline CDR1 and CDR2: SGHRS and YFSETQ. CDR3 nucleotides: TGCGCCAGCAGCCTGGACGAAGGAGATACGCAGTATTTT. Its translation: CASSLDEGDTQYF.

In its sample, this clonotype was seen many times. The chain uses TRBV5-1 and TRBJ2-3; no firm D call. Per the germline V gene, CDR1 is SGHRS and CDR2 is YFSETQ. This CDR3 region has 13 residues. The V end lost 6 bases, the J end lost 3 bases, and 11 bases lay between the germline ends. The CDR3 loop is CASTLVGTDTQYF. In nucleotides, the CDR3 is TGCGCCAGCACGCTGGTAGGGACAGATACGCAGTATTTT.

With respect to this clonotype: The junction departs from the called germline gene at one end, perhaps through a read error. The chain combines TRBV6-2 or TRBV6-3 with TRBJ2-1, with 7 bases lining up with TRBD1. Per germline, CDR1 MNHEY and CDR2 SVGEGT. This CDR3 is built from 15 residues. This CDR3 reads CASKHRGRSSNGQFF. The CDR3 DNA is TGTGCCAGCAAGCACAGGGGCCGATCCAGCAATGGGCAGTTCTTC.

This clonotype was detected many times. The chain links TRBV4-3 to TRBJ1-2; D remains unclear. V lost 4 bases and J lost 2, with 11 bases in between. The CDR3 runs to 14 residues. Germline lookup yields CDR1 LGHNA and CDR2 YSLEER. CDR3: CASSRGLGNYGYTF. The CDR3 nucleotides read TGCGCCAGCAGCCGCGGACTGGGAAACTATGGCTACACCTTC.

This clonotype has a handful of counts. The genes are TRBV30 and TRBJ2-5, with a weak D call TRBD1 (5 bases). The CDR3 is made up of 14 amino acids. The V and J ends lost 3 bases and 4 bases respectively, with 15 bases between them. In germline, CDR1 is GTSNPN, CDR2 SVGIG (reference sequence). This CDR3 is CAWSPGRAVETQYF. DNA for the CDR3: TGTGCCTGGAGCCCAGGGCGCGCTGTAGAGACCCAGTACTTC.

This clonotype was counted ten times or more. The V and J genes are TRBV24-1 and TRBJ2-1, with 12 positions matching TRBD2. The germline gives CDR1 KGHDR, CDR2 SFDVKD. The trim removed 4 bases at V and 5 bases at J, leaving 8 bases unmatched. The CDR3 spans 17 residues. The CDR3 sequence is CATSETPLAGGHNEQFF. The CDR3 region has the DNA TGTGCCACCAGTGAGACCCCACTAGCGGGGGGCCACAATGAGCAGTTCTTC.

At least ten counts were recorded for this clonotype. For the CDR3, the DNA is TGCAGTGCGTCCGGGACAGGGGTCTCCTACGAGCAGTACTTC. It is translated as CSASGTGVSYEQYF. The J gene is TRBJ2-7, the V gene TRBV20-1; 10 nucleotides match TRBD1. The CDR3 loop spans 14 amino acids. Germline V gene data show CDR1 as DFQATT and CDR2 as SNEGSKA (reference sequence). Unmatched junction bases numbered 5, after V lost 6 bases and J lost 0 bases.

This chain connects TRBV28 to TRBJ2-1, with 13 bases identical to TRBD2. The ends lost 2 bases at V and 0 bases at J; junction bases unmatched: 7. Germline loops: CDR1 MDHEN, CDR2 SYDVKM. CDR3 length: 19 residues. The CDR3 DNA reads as TGTGCCAGCAGTTTACTGGGACTAGCGGGAACCAACTCCTACAATGAGCAGTTCTTC. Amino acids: CASSLLGLAGTNSYNEQFF.

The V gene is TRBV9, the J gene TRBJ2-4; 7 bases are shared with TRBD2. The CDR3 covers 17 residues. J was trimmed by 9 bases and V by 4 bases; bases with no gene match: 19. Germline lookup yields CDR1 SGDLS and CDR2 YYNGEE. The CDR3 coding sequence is TGTGCCAGCAGCCCATCAGACTCGGGGGGTAGTGTAAGCATTCAGTACTTC. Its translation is CASSPSDSGGSVSIQYF.

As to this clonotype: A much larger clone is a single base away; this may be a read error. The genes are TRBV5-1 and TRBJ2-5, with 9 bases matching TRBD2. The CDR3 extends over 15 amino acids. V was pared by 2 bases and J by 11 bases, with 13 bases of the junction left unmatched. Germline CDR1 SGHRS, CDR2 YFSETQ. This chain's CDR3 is CASSFSSGVINEQYF. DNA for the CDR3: TGCGCCAGCAGCTTTTCTAGCGGGGTGATCAATGAGCAGTACTTC. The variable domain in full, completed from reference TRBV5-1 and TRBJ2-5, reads KAGVTQTPRYLIKTRGQQVTLSCSPISGHRSVSWYQQTPGQGLQFLFEYFSETQRNKGNFPGRFSGRQFSNSRSEMNVSTLELGDSALYLCASSFSSGVINEQYFGPGTRLLVL.

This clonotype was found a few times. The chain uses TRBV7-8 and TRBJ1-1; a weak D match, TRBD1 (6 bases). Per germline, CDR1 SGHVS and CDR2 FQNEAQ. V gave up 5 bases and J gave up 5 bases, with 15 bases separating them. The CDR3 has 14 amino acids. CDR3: CASSPPQGRTEAFF. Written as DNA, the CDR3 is TGTGCCAGCAGCCCTCCCCAGGGGAGGACTGAAGCTTTCTTT.

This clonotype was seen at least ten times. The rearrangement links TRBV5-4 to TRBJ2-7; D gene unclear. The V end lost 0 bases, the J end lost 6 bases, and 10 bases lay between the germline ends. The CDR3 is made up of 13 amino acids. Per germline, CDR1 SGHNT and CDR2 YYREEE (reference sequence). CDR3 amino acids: CASSLGDGGEQYF. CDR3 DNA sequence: TGTGCCAGCAGCTTGGGCGACGGCGGCGAGCAGTACTTC. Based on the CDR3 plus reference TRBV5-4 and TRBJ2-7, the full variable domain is ETGVTQSPTHLIKTRGQQVTLRCSSQSGHNTVSWYQQALGQGPQFIFQYYREEENGRGNFPPRFSGLQFPNYSSELNVNALELDDSALYLCASSLGDGGEQYFGPGTRLTVT.

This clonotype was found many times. For the CDR3, the DNA is TGTGCCAGCAGCGTAGCGGGAGGTGAGACCCAGTACTTC. It specifies CASSVAGGETQYF. The V gene is TRBV9, the J gene TRBJ2-5, with TRBD2 identical over 7 bases. CDR3 length equals 13 residues. Losses at the gene ends were 0 bases for V and 5 bases for J; bases not matched to a gene: 1. The germline V gene encodes CDR1 SGDLS and CDR2 YYNGEE.

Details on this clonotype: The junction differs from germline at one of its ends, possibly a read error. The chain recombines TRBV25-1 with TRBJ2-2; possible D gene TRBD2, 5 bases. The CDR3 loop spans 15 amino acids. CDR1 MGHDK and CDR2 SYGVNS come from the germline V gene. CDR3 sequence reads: CASSESRANTGERFF. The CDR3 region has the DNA TGTGCCAGCAGTGAATCGAGGGCGAACACCGGGGAGCGGTTTTTT.

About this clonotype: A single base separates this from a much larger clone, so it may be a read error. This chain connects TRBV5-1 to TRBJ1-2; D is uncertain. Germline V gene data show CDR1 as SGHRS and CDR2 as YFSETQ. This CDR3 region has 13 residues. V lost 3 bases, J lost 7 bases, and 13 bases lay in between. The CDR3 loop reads CASSSMGSSGYTF. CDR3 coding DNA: TGCGCCAGCAGCTCGATGGGGTCCTCTGGCTACACCTTC.

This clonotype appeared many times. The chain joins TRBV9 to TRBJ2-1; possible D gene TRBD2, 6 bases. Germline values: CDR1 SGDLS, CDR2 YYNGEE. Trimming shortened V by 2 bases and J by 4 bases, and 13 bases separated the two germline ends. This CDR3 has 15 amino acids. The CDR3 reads CASSVDGGLYNEQFF. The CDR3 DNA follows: TGTGCCAGCAGCGTTGACGGGGGTTTATACAATGAGCAGTTCTTC. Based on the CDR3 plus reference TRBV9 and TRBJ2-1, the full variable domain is DSGVTQTPKHLITATGQRVTLRCSPRSGDLSVYWYQQSLDQGLQFLIQYYNGEERAKGNILERFSAQQFPDLHSELNLSSLELGDSALYFCASSVDGGLYNEQFFGPGTRLTVL.

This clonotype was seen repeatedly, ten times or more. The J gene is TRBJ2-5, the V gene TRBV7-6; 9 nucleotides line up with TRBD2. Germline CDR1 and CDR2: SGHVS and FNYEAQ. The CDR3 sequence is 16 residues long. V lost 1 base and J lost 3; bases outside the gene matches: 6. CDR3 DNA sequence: TGTGCCAGCAGCTTAGGGCCGGGACTAGCAAAAGAGACCCAGTACTTC. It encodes CASSLGPGLAKETQYF.

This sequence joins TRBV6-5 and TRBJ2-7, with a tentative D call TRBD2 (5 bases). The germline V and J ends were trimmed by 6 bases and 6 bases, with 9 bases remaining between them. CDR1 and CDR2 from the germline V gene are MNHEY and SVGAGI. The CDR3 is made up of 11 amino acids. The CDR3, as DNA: TGTGCCAGCAGCGCTCGGGGCGAGCAGTACTTC. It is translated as CASSARGEQYF.

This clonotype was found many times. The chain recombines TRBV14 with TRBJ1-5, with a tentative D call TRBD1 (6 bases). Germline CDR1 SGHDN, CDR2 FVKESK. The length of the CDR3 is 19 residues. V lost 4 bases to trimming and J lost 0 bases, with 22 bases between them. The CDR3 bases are TGTGCCAGCAGCCCAAAAGAGAGACAGGCTGGGCATAGCAATCAGCCCCAGCATTTT. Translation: CASSPKERQAGHSNQPQHF.

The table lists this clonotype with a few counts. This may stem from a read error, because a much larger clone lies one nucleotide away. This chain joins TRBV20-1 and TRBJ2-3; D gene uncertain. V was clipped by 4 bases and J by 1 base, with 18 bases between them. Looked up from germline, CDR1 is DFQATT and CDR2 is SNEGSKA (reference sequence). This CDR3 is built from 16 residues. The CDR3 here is CSATPPIPGGTDTQYF. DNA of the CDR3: TGCAGTGCTACCCCACCGATACCTGGGGGCACAGATACGCAGTATTTT.